The TCR beta chain described here comes from a study of blood T cell repertoires in COVID-19. The protocol was immunoSEQ multiplex PCR, while the TCRdb copy is restricted to in-frame clones and leaves out a portion. Of about 220,000 clones listed, just over 85% were seen once; the top ten hold about 4%. Germline CDR1 MNHEY, CDR2 SMNVEV (reference sequence). The CDR3 is 13 amino acids. V lost 7 bases to trimming and J lost 4 bases, with 13 bases between them. The TCR sequence derives from a woman aged 40 to 50 with acute COVID-19. The material sequenced was PBMCs or T cells enriched from blood (not recorded which). The chain combines TRBV27 with TRBJ1-1; possible D gene TRBD1, 5 bases. The CDR3 loop reads CASIGGVGTEAFF. CDR3 DNA sequence: TGTGCCAGCATTGGGGGGGTAGGCACTGAAGCTTTCTTT.